This TCR beta chain originates from a study of beta chain features in type 1 diabetes. Background on the study: Sorted cells examined across all samples numbered 107,917,701. The study, taken as a whole, reports: Shorter TCRB CDR3s, moderately but significantly so, marked every one of the four CD4+ subsets in Type 1 diabetes patients.

This clone has more than one count but fewer than ten. Its antigen is as yet unknown. The CDR3 runs to 13 residues. Germline V gives CDR1 LNHDA, CDR2 SQIVND (reference sequence). Trimming shortened V by 8 bases and J by 4 bases, and 11 bases separated the two germline ends. The authors reverse transcribed all of the isolated RNA, so sequencing captured expressed TCRB transcripts. Generated by immunoSEQ multiplex PCR, the TCRdb table keeps only in-frame clones and is missing some. Of approximately 730,000 clones in the sample, around 15% were seen once. The TCR sequence derives from a man between 18 and 35 years old with type 1 diabetes. The chain employs TRBV19 and TRBJ2-2; D is tentatively TRBD1 or TRBD2 (6 bases each). Specimen: naive CD4+ T cells from blood. CDR3 amino acids: CASRWGATGELFF. CDR3 sequence (DNA): TGTGCCAGTCGTTGGGGGGCCACCGGGGAGCTGTTTTTT.